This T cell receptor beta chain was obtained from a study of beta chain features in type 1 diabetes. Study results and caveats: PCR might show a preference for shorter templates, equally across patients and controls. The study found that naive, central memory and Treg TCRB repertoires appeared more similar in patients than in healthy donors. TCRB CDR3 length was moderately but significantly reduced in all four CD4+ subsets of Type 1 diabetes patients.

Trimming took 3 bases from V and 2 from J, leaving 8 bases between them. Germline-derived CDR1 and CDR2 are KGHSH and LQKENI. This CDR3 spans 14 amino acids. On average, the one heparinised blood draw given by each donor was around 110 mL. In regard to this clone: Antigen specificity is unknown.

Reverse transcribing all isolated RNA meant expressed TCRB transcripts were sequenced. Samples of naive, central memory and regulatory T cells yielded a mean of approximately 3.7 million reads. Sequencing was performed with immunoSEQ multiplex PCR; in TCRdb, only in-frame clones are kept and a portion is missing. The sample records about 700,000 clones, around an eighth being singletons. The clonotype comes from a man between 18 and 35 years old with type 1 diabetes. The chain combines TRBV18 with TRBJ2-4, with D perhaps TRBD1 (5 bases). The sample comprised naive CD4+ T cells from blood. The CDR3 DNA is TGTGCCAGCTCACCTGACAGTACCAAAAACATTCAGTACTTC. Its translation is CASSPDSTKNIQYF.